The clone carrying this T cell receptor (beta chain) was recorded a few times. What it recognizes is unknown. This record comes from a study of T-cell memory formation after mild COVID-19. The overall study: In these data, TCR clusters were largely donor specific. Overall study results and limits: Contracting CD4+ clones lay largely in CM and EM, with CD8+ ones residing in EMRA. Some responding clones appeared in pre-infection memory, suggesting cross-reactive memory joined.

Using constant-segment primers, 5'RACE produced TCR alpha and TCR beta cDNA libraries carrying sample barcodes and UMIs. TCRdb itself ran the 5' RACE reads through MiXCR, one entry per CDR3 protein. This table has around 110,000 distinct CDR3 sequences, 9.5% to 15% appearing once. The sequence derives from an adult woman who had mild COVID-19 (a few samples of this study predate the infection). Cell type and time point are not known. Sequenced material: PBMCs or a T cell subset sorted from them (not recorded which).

This CDR3 is CASSPRGFEKLFF. The CDR3 DNA sequence: TGTGCCAGCAGTCCCCGGGGCTTTGAAAAACTGTTTTTT. The chain employs TRBV6-5 and TRBJ1-4, with D perhaps TRBD1 (5 bases). In germline, CDR1 is MNHEY, CDR2 SVGAGI. The germline V and J ends were trimmed by 5 bases and 7 bases, with 11 bases remaining between them. The CDR3 runs 13 residues.